The 26 T cell receptor beta chains below come from one sample, sequenced in a study of identical twins. TCRdb redid the calling of the 5' RACE reads with MiXCR, one entry per CDR3 protein. The sample lists 300,000 to 350,000 distinct CDR3 sequences, over 9% seen once, with about 7% in the top ten. This sample was also put to use in a study of yellow fever vaccine responses in identical twins.

The specimen sequenced was CD8+ T cells sorted from blood. These receptors all stem from a woman under 30 in good health.

The chain uses TRBV5-5 and TRBJ2-2, with 7 bases fitting TRBD1. Germline CDR1 reads SGHKS; CDR2 reads YYEKEE (reference sequence). V lost 5 bases, J lost 3 bases, and 10 bases stayed unmatched. The CDR3 runs 16 residues. The CDR3 sequence: CASSYSRDSYTGELFF. The CDR3 nucleotides are TGTGCCAGCAGTTACAGCAGGGACAGTTACACCGGGGAGCTGTTTTTT. The full variable domain, rest sourced from reference TRBV5-5 and TRBJ2-2, is DAGVTQSPTHLIKTRGQQVTLRCSPISGHKSVSWYQQVLGQGPQFIFQYYEKEERGRGNFPDRFSARQFPNYSSELNVNALLLGDSALYLCASSYSRDSYTGELFFGEGSRLTVL.

This clonotype has a handful of counts. This chain links TRBV6-1 with TRBJ2-1, with a possible D match to TRBD2 (5 bases). There are 13 residues in the CDR3. The V end lost 8 bases, the J end lost 5 bases, and 13 bases lay between the germline ends. Per germline, CDR1 MNHNS and CDR2 SASEGT. The CDR3 is CASGAEGHNEQFF. The CDR3 DNA reads TGTGCCAGCGGAGCGGAAGGTCACAATGAGCAGTTCTTC.

This clonotype was observed a few times. The rearrangement joins TRBV7-9 to TRBJ2-7; D ambiguous. V was shortened by 5 bases and J by 4 bases, with 12 bases between the two germline ends. This CDR3 is 13 amino acids long. CDR1 is SEHNR and CDR2 is FQNEAQ in the germline V gene (reference sequence). The CDR3 protein is CASSDTTGYEQYF. In DNA form, the CDR3 reads TGTGCCAGCAGCGACACGACCGGGTACGAGCAGTACTTC.

This clonotype has more than one count but fewer than ten. The rearrangement uses TRBV24-1 and TRBJ2-1, with TRBD2 as a possible D gene (6 bases). Per germline, CDR1 KGHDR and CDR2 SFDVKD. The CDR3 spans 12 residues. Trimming took 4 bases from V and 13 from J, leaving 13 bases between them. CDR3 in amino acids: CATSDSGTLQFF. DNA of the CDR3: TGTGCCACCAGTGACTCCGGGACTCTCCAGTTCTTC.

This clonotype occurred a few times. This chain uses TRBV5-6 with TRBJ2-7; D is ambiguous. CDR1 and CDR2 from the germline V gene are SGHDT and YYEEEE. V was clipped by 4 bases and J by 4 bases, with 6 bases between them. This CDR3 spans 11 amino acids. The CDR3 coding sequence is TGTGCCAGCAGCGCGCAGTACGAGCAGTACTTC. Protein sequence: CASSAQYEQYF.

This clonotype has just a few counts. This chain connects TRBV15 to TRBJ2-1; 11 positions match TRBD2. The CDR3 length is 15 residues. V trimming: 3 bases; J trimming: 3 bases; junction bases outside the gene matches: 1. Germline CDR1 is LNHNV and CDR2 is YYDKDF (reference sequence). CDR3 region: CATSRGLADYNEQFF. The DNA for the CDR3 is TGTGCCACCAGCAGGGGACTAGCGGACTACAATGAGCAGTTCTTC.

The J gene is TRBJ1-1, the V gene TRBV5-6; D call uncertain. V was clipped by 0 bases and J by 9 bases, with 12 bases between them. This CDR3 has 13 amino acids. The germline V gene encodes CDR1 SGHDT and CDR2 YYEEEE. CDR3 protein: CASSLAGDPKAFF. DNA of the CDR3: TGTGCCAGCAGCTTGGCCGGGGATCCGAAAGCTTTCTTT.

This rearrangement joins TRBV27 to TRBJ2-7; a weak D match, TRBD2 (6 bases). Germline CDR1 reads MNHEY; CDR2 reads SMNVEV (reference sequence). Trimming removed 5 bases from V and 0 bases from J, with 17 bases in between. The CDR3 totals 16 residues. CDR3 nucleotide sequence: TGTGCCAGCAGTCCGGGACTGCTTGAGGCCTCCTACGAGCAGTACTTC. Translated: CASSPGLLEASYEQYF.

This clonotype was counted at least ten times. The rearrangement links TRBV4-2 to TRBJ2-1; D is possibly TRBD2 (6 bases). The V and J ends lost 0 bases and 4 bases respectively, with 10 bases between them. Looked up from germline, CDR1 is LGHNA and CDR2 is YNFKEQ. CDR3 length: 15 amino acids. CDR3 nucleotides: TGTGCCAGCAGCCAAGAGCGGGATGGTTACAATGAGCAGTTCTTC. It yields the protein CASSQERDGYNEQFF.

This clonotype was seen a handful of times. This chain uses TRBV7-8 with TRBJ2-5; 9 nucleotides agree with TRBD2. V lost 5 bases and J lost 2; bases outside the gene matches: 6. The CDR3 has 15 residues. Germline V lookup: CDR1 SGHVS, CDR2 FQNEAQ. The CDR3 here is CASSGSGGRQETQYF. In nucleotides, the CDR3 is TGTGCCAGCAGCGGTAGCGGGGGTAGGCAAGAGACCCAGTACTTC.

This clonotype showed up many times. The chain links TRBV6-4 to TRBJ2-3; D gene ambiguous. The V gene's germline CDR1 is MRHNA and CDR2 SNTAGT. The V end was cut by 0 bases, the J end by 3 bases, with 4 bases between. The CDR3 is 13 residues long. CDR3 amino acids: CASSDSATDTQYF. In DNA, the CDR3 is TGTGCCAGCAGTGACTCCGCGACAGATACGCAGTATTTT.

This clonotype has at least ten counts. The V gene is TRBV7-6, the J gene TRBJ2-7, with 11 bases matching TRBD2. The ends lost 1 base at V and 3 bases at J; junction bases unmatched: 8. This CDR3 region has 17 residues. Germline V gene data show CDR1 as SGHVS and CDR2 as FNYEAQ. The CDR3 here is CASSLVLGTSGFYEQYF. For the CDR3, the DNA is TGTGCCAGCAGCTTAGTTCTAGGGACTAGCGGTTTCTACGAGCAGTACTTC.

This clonotype was seen repeatedly, ten times or more. This chain links TRBV2 with TRBJ2-1; 7 nucleotides agree with TRBD2. With V trimmed by 4 bases and J by 3 bases, 6 bases remained unmatched. CDR1 and CDR2 (germline): SNHLY, FYNNEI. There are 15 residues in the CDR3. CDR3 sequence: CASSGEAGLYNEQFF. The CDR3 DNA sequence: TGTGCCAGCAGTGGAGAAGCGGGACTCTACAATGAGCAGTTCTTC.

The chain links TRBV20-1 to TRBJ2-5; D remains unclear. Trimming cost V 4 bases and J 5 bases, with 17 bases left between them. CDR1 is DFQATT and CDR2 is SNEGSKA in the germline V gene (reference sequence). The CDR3 is 14 amino acids. As DNA, the CDR3 is TGCAGTGCTAATGACGATATCGGGCTCGAGACCCAGTACTTC. Its translation: CSANDDIGLETQYF.

This clonotype was seen repeatedly, ten times or more. CDR3 residues: CASSQEYLVTSGNTIYF. The CDR3, as DNA: TGTGCCAGCAGCCAAGAATATCTGGTTACCTCTGGAAACACCATATATTTT. This chain joins TRBV3-1 and TRBJ1-3; unclear D gene. The CDR3 length is 17 residues. The V end lost 0 bases, the J end lost 0 bases, and 12 bases lay between the germline ends. Germline loops: CDR1 LGHDT, CDR2 YNNKEL (reference sequence).

This clonotype was counted only a few times. The chain links TRBV20-1 to TRBJ2-1; D gene unclear. V dropped 3 bases and J dropped 0 bases, with 12 bases sitting between them. The CDR3 length is 15 residues. In germline, CDR1 is DFQATT, CDR2 SNEGSKA (reference sequence). The CDR3 sequence is CSASSELSSYNEQFF. The CDR3, as DNA: TGCAGTGCTAGTTCGGAATTAAGCTCCTACAATGAGCAGTTCTTC.

This clonotype was seen only a few times. The rearrangement joins TRBV20-1 to TRBJ1-2; D not resolved. With 3 bases removed from V and 4 bases from J, the gap between germline ends came to 6 bases. The length of the CDR3 is 11 residues. The germline V gene has CDR1 DFQATT and CDR2 SNEGSKA (reference sequence). The CDR3 loop is CSASDSYGYTF. CDR3 nucleotides: TGCAGTGCTAGTGACTCCTATGGCTACACCTTC.

The chain links TRBV5-5 to TRBJ2-2; 9 positions agree with TRBD1. The CDR3 contains 18 residues. Trimming removed 0 bases from V and 5 bases from J; junction bases left unmatched: 11. Per germline, CDR1 SGHKS and CDR2 YYEKEE (reference sequence). Written as DNA, the CDR3 is TGTGCCAGCAGCTTGGTACAGGGGGCGAAGGTTGAGACCGGGGAGCTGTTTTTT. Its protein is CASSLVQGAKVETGELFF.

This rearrangement joins TRBV2 to TRBJ2-1, with unresolved D. Between the trimmed V and J ends, which lost 2 bases and 0 bases, there was a span of 17 bases. This CDR3 has 18 residues. From germline, CDR1 is SNHLY and CDR2 FYNNEI. CDR3 region: CASSERFPTSSSYNEQFF. The CDR3 DNA reads as TGTGCCAGCAGTGAACGATTCCCCACGTCAAGCTCCTACAATGAGCAGTTCTTC.

This chain connects TRBV20-1 to TRBJ1-6; TRBD1 matches 8 bases. The germline V gene encodes CDR1 DFQATT and CDR2 SNEGSKA (reference sequence). V shed 0 bases and J 11 bases; nucleotides not matched to a gene: 12. The CDR3 spans 16 residues. In DNA form, the CDR3 reads TGCAGTGCTAGAGACTTCAGGGGGCCGGAGGAAACACCCCTCCACTTT. It translates to CSARDFRGPEETPLHF.

The J gene is TRBJ2-3, the V gene TRBV28, with TRBD1 matching 9 bases. In germline, CDR1 is MDHEN, CDR2 SYDVKM. The V segment lost 8 bases and the J segment 3 bases; nucleotides outside the gene matches: 15. The CDR3 length is 17 residues. Written as DNA, the CDR3 is TGTGCCAGCTGGGCGTGGGCTCGGGACAGGGAAACAGATACGCAGTATTTT. The encoded protein is CASWAWARDRETDTQYF.

This clonotype has only a few counts. The chain combines TRBV12-3 or TRBV12-4 with TRBJ2-7; D perhaps matches TRBD1 (6 bases). The CDR3 has 16 residues. V lost 6 bases to trimming and J lost 2 bases, with 20 bases between them. The CDR3 loop is CASSLTGYSGTYEQYF. In DNA form, the CDR3 reads TGTGCCAGCAGCCTCACAGGGTATTCGGGCACCTACGAGCAGTACTTC.

This chain joins TRBV7-9 and TRBJ2-5; no clear D gene. Trimming took off 1 base at V and 1 base at J, with 16 bases between the two ends. CDR3 size: 17 residues. Germline V gene data show CDR1 as SEHNR and CDR2 as FQNEAQ (reference sequence). CDR3 bases: TGTGCCAGCAGCTTAGAGTTCTTGGAGTTAGTCCAAGAGACCCAGTACTTC. Its protein product is CASSLEFLELVQETQYF. The full variable domain, rest sourced from reference TRBV7-9 and TRBJ2-5, is DTGVSQNPRHKITKRGQNVTFRCDPISEHNRLYWYRQTLGQGPEFLTYFQNEAQLEKSRLLSDRFSAERPKGSFSTLEIQRTEQGDSAMYLCASSLEFLELVQETQYFGPGTRLLVL.

The genes are TRBV2 and TRBJ2-1, with 11 bases aligning to TRBD2. This CDR3 has 18 residues. Germline CDR1 and CDR2: SNHLY and FYNNEI. The ends lost 2 bases at V and 5 bases at J; junction bases unmatched: 11. CDR3: CASSEWITGLAEDNEQFF. The CDR3 region has the DNA TGTGCCAGCAGTGAATGGATTACGGGACTAGCGGAAGACAATGAGCAGTTCTTC.

This clonotype was counted only a few times. V and J are TRBV5-6 and TRBJ2-1; 7 bases agree with TRBD2. V lost 2 bases and J lost 0; bases outside the gene matches: 2. The CDR3 loop spans 15 amino acids. Germline V gene lookup returns CDR1 SGHDT and CDR2 YYEEEE. CDR3: CASSFGTTSYNEQFF. The DNA of the CDR3 is TGTGCCAGCAGCTTCGGGACTACCTCCTACAATGAGCAGTTCTTC.

This clonotype was found a few times. The chain employs TRBV7-9 and TRBJ1-3, with D hard to call. Germline loops: CDR1 SEHNR, CDR2 FQNEAQ (reference sequence). The CDR3 loop spans 12 amino acids. With 2 bases removed from V and 9 bases from J, the gap between germline ends came to 8 bases. CDR3 region: CASSLNAATIYF. As DNA, the CDR3 is TGTGCCAGCAGCTTAAACGCCGCCACCATATATTTT.